This T cell receptor (beta chain) was identified during a study of cytomegalovirus exposure and HLA in healthy donors (dated by TCRdb to the late 2010s). For the study in its entirety: An earlier analysis of 587 of the donors reported about 280 Gb of sequence data and 117 million unique TCR beta sequences obtained from around 190 million T cells. Rather than drawing on any new phenotypic data, the later analysis identified candidate immune exposures from TCR beta sequences and the way those sequences occurred across donors. A later analysis re-examined previously published TCR beta repertoires from 500 to 700 donors and added high-resolution HLA genotyping to investigate patterns of TCR occurrence. The number of donors typed differed by locus, with about 629-630 for A, B, C, DRB1 and DQB1, about 500 for DQA1, 606 for DPA1, and approximately 470 for DPB1. Using immunosequencing, the study profiled T cell repertoires from about 620 subjects and related those repertoires to cytomegalovirus serostatus. The genetic ancestry cluster associated with self-reported Caucasian donors included approximately 85% of the 300 to 400 genotyped donors. Roughly five DR-DQ haplotypes were handled as single units for association and clustering because linkage in the cohort was strong. HLA typing covered class I and class II loci at four-digit resolution. To predict cytomegalovirus infection status, the study brought together high-throughput TCR immunosequencing, statistical association of individual TCRs with disease status, and machine learning. An earlier analysis of roughly 580 of the donors used high-throughput TCR beta sequencing to judge whether each TCR beta V gene segment behaved as functional or pseudogenic. Donor age, sex, ethnicity and CMV serostatus were compiled together with the repertoire data. An early release that covered around 590 HLA-typed donors contained 250 to 350 gigabases of sequencing data and tens of millions of unique TCR sequences. Every discovery cohort repertoire had been produced on one sequencing platform. Among about 400 genotyped donors of the cohort, an average of approximately 200,000 unique TCR beta nucleotide sequences was sequenced per donor, of which roughly 17% were non-productive. Along with the roughly 710-subject first cohort, a separate validation cohort of over a hundred different subjects was used. The study was designed to test whether signatures of past pathogen exposure could be identified by cataloging public T cell receptors. A later genetic analysis used genome-wide SNP genotypes for about 55% of the 666 donors, treating that subset as a discovery cohort.

To note about this clone: It lacks a known antigen. Per-base quality was not reported, and no clone a single base away is much larger than it.

The cohort consisted of 600 to 750 healthy bone marrow donors. At the time of sampling, every cohort member was nominally healthy, though immune exposures that went unrecorded were likely present. The donor was CMV seronegative and was included in the group of a few hundred seronegative cohort members. A peripheral blood sample was collected from each donor, and TCR beta sequencing was performed on peripheral blood mononuclear cells. The Qiagen DNeasy Blood Extraction Kit was used to extract genomic DNA from the blood cell samples. The CDR1 and CDR2 encoded by the germline V gene are MDHEN and SYDVKM. The germline ends are 11 bases apart after V is trimmed by 8 bases and J by 0 bases. From its cysteine to its phenylalanine, the CDR3 spans 14 amino acids. Only the CDR3 region is kept as DNA, spanning 42 bases read in frame from base 1. Library preparation used the immunoSEQ multiplex PCR assay. A mixture of 60 forward primers for TCR Vbeta segments and 13 reverse primers for TCR Jbeta segments was used in the multiplex PCR. The CDR3 region of rearranged TCR beta genes was amplified from genomic DNA with a multiplex PCR assay. Amplified TCR beta libraries were sequenced as 87-base-pair reads on the Illumina HiSeq System. The source study handled its data this way. In a later analysis, 80 million or so unique TCR beta chains were counted across the roughly 700 repertoires, and approximately 9.9 million of these chains were shared by at least two donors. To remove PCR and sequencing errors, raw reads were error-corrected and collapsed into unique sequences using a nearest-neighbor algorithm that merged closely related sequences. To assign V, D and J gene segments, CDR3 sequences were aligned to IMGT reference sequences. Each retained sequence needed at least a six-nucleotide match to both a V gene segment and a J gene segment. A rearrangement was called productive if the CDR3 had no stop codons and remained in frame with V and J, and every other rearrangement was called non-productive. CDR3 was defined according to IMGT convention as the region running from the second conserved V-encoded cysteine to the conserved J-encoded phenylalanine. Sequences without an unambiguous match to a single V gene segment were excluded from the earlier analysis of a few hundred of the donors. In an earlier analysis of approximately 550 of the donors, V segments were called functional above 56.7% productive rearrangements and were called segregating when the between-donor standard deviation exceeded 5%. A statistical classification framework was developed to diagnose cytomegalovirus status using the catalog of TCR beta chain sequences. V and J gene assignment, in a later analysis, came from comparing TCR nucleotide sequences with IMGT/GENE-DB human TR gene sequences. In a later analysis, CDR3 sequences and most-parsimonious VDJ recombination scenarios were assigned using the TCRdist pipeline. In a later analysis, each TCR beta chain was defined by its CDR3 amino acid sequence together with its V-gene family, and reads lacking a unique V-gene family were excluded. A later analysis removed 550 to 700 highly shared, low-generation-probability nucleotide sequences to deal with suspected cross-contamination and a sequencing artifact. In a later analysis, a clonal expansion index was calculated for each public chain from normalized within-repertoire ranks of inferred template counts. Generation probabilities in a later analysis came from a VDJ recombination model fitted to out-of-frame rearrangements, and those results were checked against IGoR. In a later analysis, TCR-TCR, TCR-HLA and TCR-CMV co-occurrence was scored with hypergeometric tests, and a repertoire-size bias correction was applied to TCR pairs. In a later analysis, false discovery rates were estimated by permuting HLA or CMV assignments 20 times. In a later analysis, co-occurring TCRs were grouped using DBSCAN, with TCRdist sequence similarity added in when clustering inside HLA-allele-positive subsets. For co-occurrence clustering, repertoires with fewer than 30,000 or more than 120,000 public chains were excluded, along with four to six repertoires with anomalous nucleotide sharing. TCRdb obtained this table from immuneACCESS and retained in-frame rearrangements with V and J assigned. These tables miss some clones; where compared with another copy, unresolved V genes account for less than half of the shortfall, and the remainder is unexplained. That table furnishes V, J and clone size, whereas the DNA furnished D and trimming. This sample gives 150,000 or so clones in total; about 75% of them show up just once. Clones ranked in the top ten supply more than 2.5% of the sample.

The paper's findings and limits, for the study overall: A later analysis found that TCR association rates varied across HLA loci, with DRB1 alleles showing the most associated TCRs and HLA-C alleles the fewest. A further reported finding was that TCR beta sequences accurately predicted the HLA-A and HLA-B alleles for most subjects in the first cohort. Sequencing depth was assumed to be roughly uniform across donors in the presence/absence analyses, though that assumption may not hold. A few of the identified cytomegalovirus-associated TCR beta chains were confirmed in vitro to be specific for cytomegalovirus antigens. In a later genetic analysis, a missense DCLRE1C variant was associated with V-gene and J-gene trimming of TCR beta chains, and the association was replicated in an independent cohort. CMV serostatus was the only immune exposure information available for the cohort. Strong co-occurrence of HLA alleles, especially DR and DQ, made assigning TCR associations to individual alleles difficult. In a later analysis, most CMV-associated TCR beta chains were found to appear HLA-restricted, with HLA associations seemingly driven largely by CMV exposure. Because counts were too low, roughly 17 rarely observed V segments, including chromosome 9 orphons, were left out of the earlier analysis of about 620 of the donors. Most TCR sequences were observed very rarely across donors, whereas some public TCRs were present in many individuals. The 87-base-pair reads could not distinguish some IMGT-functional V segments, including TRBV6-2 and TRBV6-3, so those segments were excluded. In a later analysis, HLA-associated TCR beta chains were found to be more clonally expanded and to have lower generation probabilities than equally common non-associated chains. This cohort had only TCR beta chains sequenced, and the lack of alpha or paired-chain data limited which features could be detected. The authors suggested that the approach could potentially be generalized to other disease states and immunological phenotypes. At a false discovery rate of 0.05, a later analysis linked fewer than 20,000 TCR beta sequences to specific HLA alleles. In a later genetic analysis, fewer N-insertions in productive TCRs were reported among donors in an Asian-associated ancestry cluster than the approximately 670-donor mean. Because some donors lacked HLA typing at each locus, the association tests relied only on the typed subset. A later analysis reported that several top co-occurrence clusters appeared linked to parvovirus B19, influenza, CMV and Epstein-Barr virus. Linkage disequilibrium might explain the correlated functional status among segregating V segments, but an unknown experimental factor could not be ruled out. In both the original and validation cohorts, the classifier was reported to diagnose cytomegalovirus status with high specificity and sensitivity. The study gave a list of about 170 TCR beta chains associated with cytomegalovirus. In an earlier analysis of around 600 of the donors, most TCR beta V segments appeared in productive rearrangements about 87% or about 30% of the time, broadly matching IMGT annotations. The sequencing pipeline was judged likely to have produced a cluster of highly shared sequence variants as a technical artifact.

The origin of this receptor is a female donor in good health and CMV-seronegative. Sequenced material: PBMCs. The chain links TRBV28 with TRBJ1-3; the D gene is perhaps TRBD1, from 6 matching bases. The DNA reads as follows: TGTGCCAGCCTCGACAGGCTCTCTGGAAACACCATATATTTT. This encodes CASLDRLSGNTIYF. The full variable domain, completed from the reference TRBV28 and TRBJ1-3 proteins outside the CDR3, reads DVKVTQSSRYLVKRTGEKVFLECVQDMDHENMFWYRQDPGLGLRLIYFSYDVKMKEKGDIPEGYSVSREKKERFSLILESASTNQTSMYLCASLDRLSGNTIYFGEGSWLTVV.